The entry below gives a single T cell receptor beta chain sequence along with its context. The antigen remains unidentified. The authors distributed each subset's genomic DNA evenly over several immunoSEQ plates. Template for every sorted-subset replicate PCR totaled about 200 ng DNA, tens of thousands of T cell genomes. Clones were read by immunoSEQ multiplex PCR, and TCRdb kept only the in-frame ones, dropping some. The sample yields about 1.5 million clones, 95% to 99% seen once. The CDR3 is 13 amino acids. V was clipped by 3 bases and J by 3 bases, with 10 bases between them. CDR1 is SGHNT and CDR2 is YYREEE in the germline V gene (reference sequence). This record comes from a study of shared clonotypes between healthy human individuals. Points from the study as a whole: Clonotypes shared by all four sorted-subset donors had higher generation probabilities than non-shared clonotypes.

All of the donors resided in Nashville, Tennessee, and each was a Caucasian adult. The chain uses TRBV5-4 and TRBJ2-7; D is unresolved. The sequenced sample was naive CD4+ T cells sorted from blood. Subset: CD45RA+ positively selected. The source is a man under 40 in good health. CDR3 DNA sequence: TGTGCCAGCAGCTCCCGGTCCGGCTACGAGCAGTACTTC. Its translation: CASSSRSGYEQYF.